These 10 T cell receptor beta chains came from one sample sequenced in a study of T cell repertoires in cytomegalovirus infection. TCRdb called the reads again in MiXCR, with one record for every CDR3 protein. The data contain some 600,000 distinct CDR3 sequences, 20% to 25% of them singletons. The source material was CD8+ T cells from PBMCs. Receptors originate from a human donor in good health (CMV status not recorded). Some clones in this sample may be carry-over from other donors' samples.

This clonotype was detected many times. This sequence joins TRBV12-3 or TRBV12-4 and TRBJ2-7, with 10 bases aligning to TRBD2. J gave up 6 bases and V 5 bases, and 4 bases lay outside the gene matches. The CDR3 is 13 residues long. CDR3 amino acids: CASSTGLAAEQYV. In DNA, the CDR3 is TGTGCCAGCAGTACTGGACTAGCGGCCGAGCAGTACGTC.

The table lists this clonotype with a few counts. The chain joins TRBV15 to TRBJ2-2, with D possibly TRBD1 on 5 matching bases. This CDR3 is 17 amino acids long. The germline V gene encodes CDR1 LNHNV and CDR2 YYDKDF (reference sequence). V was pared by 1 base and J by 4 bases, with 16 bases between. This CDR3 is CATSRGTGRASTGELFF. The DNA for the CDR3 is TGTGCCACCAGCAGAGGGACGGGCAGGGCGTCCACCGGGGAGCTGTTTTTT.

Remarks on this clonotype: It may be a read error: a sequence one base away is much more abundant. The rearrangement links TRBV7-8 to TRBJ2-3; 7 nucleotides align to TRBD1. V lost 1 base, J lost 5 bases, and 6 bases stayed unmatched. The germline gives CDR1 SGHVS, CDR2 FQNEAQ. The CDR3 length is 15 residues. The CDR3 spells CASSLEWQGVDTQYF. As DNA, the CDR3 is TGTGCCAGCAGCTTAGAGTGGCAGGGGGTAGATACGCAGTATTTT.

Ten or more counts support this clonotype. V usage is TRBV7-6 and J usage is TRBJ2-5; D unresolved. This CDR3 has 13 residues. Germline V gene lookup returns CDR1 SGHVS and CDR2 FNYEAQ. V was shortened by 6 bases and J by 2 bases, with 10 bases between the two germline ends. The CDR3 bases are TGTGCCAGCAGGGAAGTCGGTCAAGAGACCCAGTACTTC. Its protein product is CASREVGQETQYF.

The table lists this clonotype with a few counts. CDR3 nucleotides: TGCGCCAGCAGCCAAGACCCGCGGGGGGGTGGGACCCAGTACTTC. It is translated as CASSQDPRGGGTQYF. This chain links TRBV4-1 with TRBJ2-5, with 9 bases aligning to TRBD2. The V segment lost 0 bases and the J segment 7 bases; nucleotides outside the gene matches: 6. The germline V gene has CDR1 MGHRA and CDR2 YSYEKL. The CDR3 is 15 residues long.

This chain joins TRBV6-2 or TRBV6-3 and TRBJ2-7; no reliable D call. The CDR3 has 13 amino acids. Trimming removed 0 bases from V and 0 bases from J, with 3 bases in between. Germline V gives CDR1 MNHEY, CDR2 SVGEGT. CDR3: CASSYSLSYEQYV. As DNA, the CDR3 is TGTGCCAGCAGTTACTCCCTCTCCTACGAGCAGTACGTC.

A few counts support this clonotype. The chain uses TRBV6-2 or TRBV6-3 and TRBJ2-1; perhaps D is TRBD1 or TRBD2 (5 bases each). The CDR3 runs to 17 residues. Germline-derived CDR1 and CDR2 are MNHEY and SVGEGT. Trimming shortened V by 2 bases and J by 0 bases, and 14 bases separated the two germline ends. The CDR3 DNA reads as TGTGCCAGCAGTTACCCCACCGGGGCGGGCTCCTACAATGAGCAGTTCTTC. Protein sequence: CASSYPTGAGSYNEQFF.

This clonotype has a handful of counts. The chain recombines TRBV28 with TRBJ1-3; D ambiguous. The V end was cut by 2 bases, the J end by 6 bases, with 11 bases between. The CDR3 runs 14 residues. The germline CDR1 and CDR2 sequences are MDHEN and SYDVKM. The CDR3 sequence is CASSLSQSINTIYF. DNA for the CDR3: TGTGCCAGCAGTTTAAGTCAGTCTATAAACACCATATATTTT.

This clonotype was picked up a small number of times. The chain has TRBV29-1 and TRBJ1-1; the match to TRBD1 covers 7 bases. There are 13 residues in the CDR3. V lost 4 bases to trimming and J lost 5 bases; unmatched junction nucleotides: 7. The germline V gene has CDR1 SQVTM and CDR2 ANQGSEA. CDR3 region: CSVGSGGKTEAFF. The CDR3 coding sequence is TGCAGCGTTGGTTCAGGGGGAAAGACTGAAGCTTTCTTT.

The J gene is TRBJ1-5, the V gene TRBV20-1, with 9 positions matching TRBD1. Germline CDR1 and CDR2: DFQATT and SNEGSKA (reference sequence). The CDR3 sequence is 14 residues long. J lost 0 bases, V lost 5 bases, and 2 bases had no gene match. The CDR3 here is CSAGQGNSNQPQHF. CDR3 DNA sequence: TGCAGTGCTGGACAGGGGAATAGCAATCAGCCCCAGCATTTT.